The text below deals with one T cell receptor (beta chain). Its specificity is not known. Germline CDR1 and CDR2: SEHNR and FQNEAQ (reference sequence). The V end lost 5 bases, the J end lost 6 bases, and 15 bases lay between the germline ends. CDR3 size: 14 residues. PCR amplification relied on 60 Vbeta primers (plus 13 Jbeta primers). Profiling relied on immunoSEQ multiplex PCR, and the TCRdb table lists in-frame clones only, not all of them. Here the sample spans more than 140,000 clones, about 77% being singletons. These data belong to a study of cytomegalovirus exposure and HLA in healthy donors. Whole-study results and caveats: According to a later analysis, most TCR beta chains associated with CMV appeared HLA-restricted.

Sequencing was performed on PBMCs. The chain uses TRBV7-9 and TRBJ2-3; D remains unclear. This clonotype was obtained from a female donor in good health and CMV-seronegative. CDR3 protein: CASSNSDGRDTQYF. CDR3 sequence (DNA): TGTGCCAGCAGCAACAGTGACGGCAGGGATACGCAGTATTTT.